A single sample gave rise to the 20 T cell receptor beta chains below, sequenced in a study of blood T cells in healthy people across ages (dated by TCRdb to between 2014 and 2017). To prepare the library, 5' RACE was applied. The sequencer was an Illumina HiSeq 2500. The second PCR ran for about 7 to 11 cycles and used a J-beta primer mix along with a sample-barcoded 5' primer. TCRdb reworked the public reads: Q25 trimming with fastp, MiXCR clone assembly, productive beta chains retained. Entries are consolidated by CDR3 protein sequence, retaining the most common genes and DNA. This sample is represented by some 790,000 distinct CDR3 sequences; 25% to 35% of them were singletons. The top ten constitute 15% to 20% of the sample. The sample comprised blood. Receptors were obtained from a woman older than 75 in good health.

The CDR3: CASSSWTSGAETHYF. The CDR3 region has the DNA TGTGCCAGCAGTTCCTGGACTAGCGGGGCGGAGACCCACTACTTC. The chain links TRBV6-2 or TRBV6-3 to TRBJ2-7; TRBD2 matches at 12 bases. From germline, CDR1 is MNHEY and CDR2 SVGEGT. Trimming cost V 4 bases and J 13 bases; bases outside gene matches: 14. This CDR3 comprises 15 residues.

This clonotype was counted ten times or more. The chain has TRBV6-6 and TRBJ2-4, with D maybe TRBD1 (6 bases). Germline-derived CDR1 and CDR2 are MNHNY and SVGAGI (reference sequence). V was cut by 6 bases and J by 0 bases, with 12 bases left in between. This CDR3 contains 15 residues. In DNA, the CDR3 is TGTGCCAGCAGCCCCGGACAGCTAGCCAAAAACATTCAGTACTTC. It specifies CASSPGQLAKNIQYF.

There are many counts of this clonotype. This chain links TRBV20-1 with TRBJ2-3; TRBD2 is a possible D gene (7 bases). This CDR3 spans 14 amino acids. Deletions cut 7 bases from V and 2 bases from J, with 16 bases between. Germline CDR1 and CDR2: DFQATT and SNEGSKA (reference sequence). This CDR3 reads CSGNPGGNTDTQYF. CDR3 sequence (DNA): TGCAGTGGAAACCCGGGGGGCAACACAGATACGCAGTATTTT.

This clonotype was counted a few times. The J gene is TRBJ1-1, the V gene TRBV2; D call uncertain. Looked up from germline, CDR1 is SNHLY and CDR2 is FYNNEI. This CDR3 is 14 amino acids long. Trimming pared 5 bases from V and 1 base from J, leaving 11 bases between. The CDR3 sequence is CASSSGRGNTEAFF. The CDR3 coding sequence is TGTGCCAGCAGTTCCGGCAGAGGGAACACTGAAGCTTTCTTT. The full variable domain, rest sourced from reference TRBV2 and TRBJ1-1, is EPEVTQTPSHQVTQMGQEVILRCVPISNHLYFYWYRQILGQKVEFLVSFYNNEISEKSEIFDDQFSVERPDGSNFTLKIRSTKLEDSAMYFCASSSGRGNTEAFFGQGTRLTVV.

V usage is TRBV10-3 and J usage is TRBJ1-5; 7 nucleotides match TRBD1. V was clipped by 5 bases and J by 3 bases; unmatched bases: 4. Germline V gene sequence: CDR1 ENHRY, CDR2 SYGVKD. This CDR3 contains 14 residues. The CDR3 DNA follows: TGTGCCATCAGTACAGGGGCCCCCAATCAGCCCCAGCATTTT. It is translated as CAISTGAPNQPQHF.

There are a few counts of this clonotype. The chain joins TRBV7-8 to TRBJ1-1, with 8 nucleotides matching TRBD1. The CDR3 runs to 15 residues. Germline lookup yields CDR1 SGHVS and CDR2 FQNEAQ. J lost 4 bases, V lost 5 bases, and 9 bases had no gene match. CDR3 bases: TGTGCCAGCAGCCTTCAGGGGGCAATGGGCACTGAAGCTTTCTTT. Amino acids: CASSLQGAMGTEAFF.

With regard to this clonotype: A much larger clone is a single base away; this may be a read error. V is TRBV5-1 and J is TRBJ2-5, with TRBD2 matching over 7 bases. The germline V gene encodes CDR1 SGHRS and CDR2 YFSETQ. With 1 base clipped from V and 10 bases from J, the junction kept 10 bases outside the gene matches. The CDR3 totals 14 residues. CDR3 DNA sequence: TGCGCCAGCAGCTTGACAGCGGGGAGCGGTGGCCAGTACTTC. Encoded protein: CASSLTAGSGGQYF.

On this clonotype: This may arise from a read error, as a much more abundant clone is one base away. This chain uses TRBV6-2 or TRBV6-3 with TRBJ1-6; no reliable D call. Germline V gene sequence: CDR1 MNHEY, CDR2 SVGEGT. The CDR3 covers 13 residues. Trimming left V 6 bases short and J 5 bases short, with 8 bases between. The CDR3 here is CASSVGNNSPLHF. Here the CDR3 DNA reads TGTGCCAGCAGCGTGGGCAATAATTCACCCCTCCACTTT.

A single count supports this clonotype. The CDR3 spells CASSLGQRADTQYF. CDR3 coding DNA: TGTGCCAGCAGTTTAGGTCAGAGAGCAGATACGCAGTATTTT. J is TRBJ2-3 and V is TRBV12-3 or TRBV12-4; no definite D call. CDR3 length equals 14 residues. Trimming left V 1 base short and J 4 bases short, with 9 bases between.

This clonotype has a count of ten or more. The chain joins TRBV30 to TRBJ2-5; D ambiguous. The CDR3 runs 17 residues. Germline values: CDR1 GTSNPN, CDR2 SVGIG (reference sequence). V was trimmed by 3 bases and J by 5 bases, leaving 25 bases between them. The CDR3 sequence is CAWSKGLVPSTRETQYF. The CDR3, as DNA: TGTGCCTGGAGCAAAGGTTTGGTCCCCTCAACTCGGGAGACCCAGTACTTC.

On this clonotype itself: This may stem from a read error, because a much larger clone lies one nucleotide away. This chain connects TRBV12-3 or TRBV12-4 to TRBJ1-2, with TRBD1 matching 7 bases. This CDR3 comprises 17 residues. CDR3 amino acids: CACSHRQGRSSYYGYTF. The CDR3 DNA reads TGTGCCTGCAGTCACCGACAGGGAAGGTCCTCCTACTATGGCTACACCTTC.

This clonotype was seen repeatedly, ten times or more. J is TRBJ2-7 and V is TRBV10-3, with 9 bases lining up with TRBD2. CDR1 is ENHRY and CDR2 is SYGVKD in the germline V gene. V shed 4 bases, J shed 5 bases, and the junction held 9 bases outside the gene matches. The CDR3 is 15 residues long. The CDR3 region has the DNA TGTGCCATCAGTGTTAGCGGGGGTTTTTCTGACGAGCAGTACTTC. Residues: CAISVSGGFSDEQYF.

This clonotype was observed at least ten times. The chain has TRBV7-9 and TRBJ2-1, with D possibly TRBD2 on 7 matching bases. Trimming left V 6 bases short and J 6 bases short, with 21 bases between. The germline V gene encodes CDR1 SEHNR and CDR2 FQNEAQ (reference sequence). This CDR3 comprises 16 residues. CDR3 in amino acids: CASRPSGQRPGNEQFF. CDR3 DNA sequence: TGTGCCAGCAGACCTAGCGGACAGCGGCCGGGCAATGAGCAGTTCTTC. The variable domain in full, with the rest retrieved from reference TRBV7-9 and TRBJ2-1, is DTGVSQNPRHKITKRGQNVTFRCDPISEHNRLYWYRQTLGQGPEFLTYFQNEAQLEKSRLLSDRFSAERPKGSFSTLEIQRTEQGDSAMYLCASRPSGQRPGNEQFFGPGTRLTVL.

The chain links TRBV7-2 to TRBJ1-2, with no clear D. The CDR3 length is 12 residues. Germline-derived CDR1 and CDR2 are SGHTA and FQGNSA. The V and J ends lost 1 base and 5 bases respectively, with 5 bases between them. The CDR3 reads CTSSLGGYGYTF. CDR3 DNA sequence: TGTACCAGCAGCTTAGGGGGTTATGGCTACACCTTC.

The rearrangement uses TRBV7-6 and TRBJ2-1; the D gene could be TRBD1 or TRBD2 (5 bases each). Trimming pared 4 bases from V and 8 bases from J, leaving 12 bases between. Germline assignment: CDR1 SGHVS and CDR2 FNYEAQ. The CDR3 loop spans 13 amino acids. DNA for the CDR3: TGTGCCAGCAGCTCCTACTTGGGGGATGAGCAGTTCTTC. This encodes CASSSYLGDEQFF.

Note on this clonotype: This may come from a read error, since a much larger clone is one base off. The chain employs TRBV6-5 and TRBJ1-1; a possible D gene is TRBD1 (5 bases). CDR3 length: 15 residues. Germline V gene data show CDR1 as MNHEY and CDR2 as SVGAGI. The CDR3 DNA reads as TGTGCCGGCAGGGTATTGGGACCGAGTAACACTGAAGCTTTCTTT. This sequence encodes CAGRVLGPSNTEAFF.

In this sample, this clonotype turned up a few times. The chain employs TRBV7-9 and TRBJ2-1; 10 nucleotides agree with TRBD1. V lost 5 bases, J lost 5 bases, and 3 bases stayed unmatched. This CDR3 region has 14 residues. The germline CDR1 and CDR2 sequences are SEHNR and FQNEAQ (reference sequence). CDR3 nucleotide sequence: TGTGCCAGCAGCAGAGGGACAGGGGACAATGAGCAGTTCTTC. It is translated as CASSRGTGDNEQFF.

This clonotype was detected ten times or more. This chain links TRBV10-3 with TRBJ1-5; the D gene is possibly TRBD1 (5 bases). Germline CDR1 and CDR2: ENHRY and SYGVKD. Trimming removed 2 bases at V and 5 bases at J, with 7 bases between. This CDR3 spans 13 amino acids. Here the CDR3 reads CAISESRDQPQHF. CDR3 bases: TGTGCCATCAGTGAGAGCAGGGATCAGCCCCAGCATTTT.

CDR3 sequence (DNA): TGTGCCAGCCGCTCGGCGGTCACCAGGGGCACCGGGGAGCTGTTTTTT. This gives the protein CASRSAVTRGTGELFF. The chain recombines TRBV14 with TRBJ2-2; D might be TRBD1 (6 bases). Looked up from germline, CDR1 is SGHDN and CDR2 is FVKESK. Trimming left V 8 bases short and J 4 bases short, with 20 bases between. CDR3 size: 16 residues.

This clonotype has more than one count but fewer than ten. One end of the junction does not line up with germline, which may come from a read error. This chain links TRBV7-9 with TRBJ1-4; 8 positions match TRBD1. This CDR3 spans 14 amino acids. Germline CDR1 reads SEHNR; CDR2 reads FQNEAQ (reference sequence). Here the CDR3 reads CASSLLQGGEKRFF. The CDR3 coding sequence is TGTGCCAGCAGCTTACTACAGGGGGGTGAAAAACGGTTTTTT.